This T cell receptor (beta chain) was sequenced during a study of shared clonotypes between healthy human individuals. General observations from the study: The genetic and exposure-history diversity represented was limited by few donors. The four-donor shared clonotypes exceeded non-shared clonotypes in generation probability, with non-shared ones scoring lower.

This clone has more than one count but fewer than ten. Its specificity is unknown. The sample holds other DNA sequences that translate to the same CDR3. The table came from immunoSEQ multiplex PCR; TCRdb's copy has only in-frame clones and leaves some out. The profile shows some 2.4 million clones, roughly 93% of them singletons. Germline CDR1 reads MDHEN; CDR2 reads SYDVKM. There are 13 residues in the CDR3. The ends were cut back, 2 bases at V and 5 bases at J, with 6 bases in the middle. The sequencing sample was made of naive CD4+ T cells from PBMCs. Subset noted: CD45RA+ positively selected. The chain employs TRBV28 and TRBJ1-4; D possibly corresponds to TRBD1 (6 bases). The receptor's source is a man between 18 and 35 years old in good health. Some clones in this sample may be carry-over from other donors' samples. Here the CDR3 DNA reads TGTGCCAGCAGTTTAGGGACAAATGAAAAACTGTTTTTT. It yields the protein CASSLGTNEKLFF.